The entry that follows covers one TCR beta chain sequence. Its antigen is currently unknown. This record comes from a study of T-cell reconstitution after alpha-beta-depleted transplantation in children. There are 18 residues in the CDR3. The V and J ends lost 5 bases and 4 bases respectively, with 23 bases between them. The germline V gene encodes CDR1 SGHTA and CDR2 FQGTGA. Findings of the study overall: A year post-transplant, T-cell counts and diversity derived mostly from newly produced T cells.

Using unique molecular identifiers, the investigators prepared the TCRbeta library. TCRdb called the PCR reads again in MiXCR, with one record for every CDR3 protein. The sample has about 580,000 distinct CDR3 sequences, roughly 24% seen once; the top ten hold around an eighth. The TCR was taken from a boy under two years old who had a stem cell transplant for acute myeloid leukemia, so the T cells may come from the graft donor. This chain uses TRBV7-3 with TRBJ2-2, with D possibly matching TRBD2 (6 bases). The starting material was PBMCs, mostly from graft donor cells, obtained 360 days after TCRalphabeta/CD19-depleted stem cell transplant. CDR3 bases: TGTGCCAGCAGCCGGGACTTGCTCTCCTATGGTGGCACCGGGGAGCTGTTTTTT. Its translation is CASSRDLLSYGGTGELFF.